The 17 T cell receptor beta chains below were found in one sample sequenced in a study of beta chain features in type 1 diabetes. Study-wide findings and caveats: Moderately but significantly shorter TCRB CDR3s were found in Type 1 diabetes patients in all four CD4+ subsets.

Every isolated RNA sample was fully reverse transcribed, so sequencing captured expressed TCRB transcripts. Assay used: immunoSEQ multiplex PCR; TCRdb lists only in-frame clones, some missing. The data contain fewer than 300,000 clones, 11% of them singletons. These receptors have no identified antigens. Sequenced: naive CD4+ T cells from blood. Receptor source: a man between 25 and 39 years old with type 1 diabetes.

There are a few counts of this clone. Germline is not matched at one junction end, which may reflect a read error. This chain connects TRBV5-6 to TRBJ1-2, with D possibly matching TRBD1 (5 bases). The CDR3 extends over 11 amino acids. Germline CDR1 and CDR2: SGHDT and YYEEEE. CDR3 in amino acids: CASSLGIQGHF. CDR3 bases: TGTGCCAGCAGTCTTGGCATCCAGGGCCATTTC.

This clone has only a few counts. The CDR3 DNA is TGTGCCAGCAGCCCGGGGCGGGGAACTGGGGCCAACGTCCTGACTTTC. It encodes CASSPGRGTGANVLTF. The rearrangement joins TRBV11-1 to TRBJ2-6; TRBD2 might be the D (6 bases). This CDR3 has 16 amino acids. Germline lookup yields CDR1 SGHAT and CDR2 FQDESV (reference sequence). V shed 5 bases and J shed 2 bases, with 13 bases lying between them.

V and J are TRBV7-9 and TRBJ1-1; 7 bases agree with TRBD1. CDR1 is SEHNR and CDR2 is FQNEAQ in the germline V gene (reference sequence). Trimming at V came to 4 bases and at J to 1 base, leaving 9 bases not matched to a gene. The CDR3 loop spans 16 amino acids. CDR3 sequence (DNA): TGTGCCAGCAGCTCTATTCCGGGACAGAGGAACACTGAAGCTTTCTTT. Its translation: CASSSIPGQRNTEAFF.

This clone came up a few times. The V and J genes are TRBV9 and TRBJ1-2; 10 bases line up with TRBD1. The J segment lost 6 bases and the V segment lost 4 bases, leaving 3 bases of the junction unmatched. The CDR3 totals 13 residues. The V gene's germline CDR1 is SGDLS and CDR2 YYNGEE. CDR3 sequence reads: CASSPGTGDGYTF. CDR3 DNA sequence: TGTGCCAGCAGCCCCGGGACAGGGGATGGCTACACCTTC.

The rearrangement links TRBV30 to TRBJ2-5; tentatively, D is TRBD1 (6 bases). The V gene lost 3 bases and the J gene lost 4 bases, with 9 bases spanning the gap. The germline V gene has CDR1 GTSNPN and CDR2 SVGIG (reference sequence). There are 12 residues in the CDR3. CDR3 DNA sequence: TGTGCCTGGAGCAGGGGACGAGAGACCCAGTACTTC. This gives the protein CAWSRGRETQYF.

The J gene is TRBJ1-4, the V gene TRBV28; D is ambiguous. V dropped 4 bases and J dropped 7 bases, with 16 bases sitting between them. This CDR3 is built from 15 residues. The germline V gene encodes CDR1 MDHEN and CDR2 SYDVKM. The DNA of the CDR3 is TGTGCCAGCAGTTCCGTCATCCCGGGTGCTGAAAAACTGTTTTTT. It is translated as CASSSVIPGAEKLFF.

This clone was picked up a small number of times. The chain is built from TRBV13 and TRBJ1-4, with a tentative D call TRBD1 (6 bases). Trimming cost V 5 bases and J 8 bases, with 15 bases left between them. CDR3 size: 14 residues. Germline CDR1 PRHDT, CDR2 FYEKMQ (reference sequence). CDR3 region: CASSLGRGGEKLFF. The CDR3 DNA reads as TGTGCCAGCAGCCTCGGCAGGGGTGGGGAAAAACTGTTTTTT.

This clone was seen a few times. The chain employs TRBV4-2 and TRBJ2-1; TRBD2 matches at 8 bases. CDR1 and CDR2 from the germline V gene are LGHNA and YNFKEQ. J gave up 1 base and V 2 bases, and 4 bases lay outside the gene matches. CDR3 length equals 16 residues. The CDR3 DNA reads as TGTGCCAGCAGCCAACTCGGCGGGGGGTCCTACAATGAGCAGTTCTTC. Translated, it gives CASSQLGGGSYNEQFF.

This clone has only a few counts. The chain links TRBV9 to TRBJ2-1; 14 positions match TRBD2. V trimming: 3 bases; J trimming: 8 bases; junction bases outside the gene matches: 4. This CDR3 comprises 15 residues. CDR1 SGDLS and CDR2 YYNGEE come from the germline V gene. The CDR3 region is CASSATSGGAYEQFF. DNA of the CDR3: TGTGCCAGCAGCGCGACTAGCGGGGGGGCCTATGAGCAGTTCTTC.

This clone was counted only a few times. The chain employs TRBV5-6 and TRBJ2-5, with TRBD2 matching over 11 bases. CDR1 and CDR2 (germline): SGHDT, YYEEEE. The V gene end was trimmed by 3 bases and the J gene end by 4 bases; junction bases not matched to a gene: 17. CDR3 length equals 19 residues. This chain's CDR3 is CASSSLSSGGVGAVETQYF. The CDR3 DNA reads as TGTGCCAGCAGCTCCCTGAGTAGCGGGGGGGTCGGTGCGGTAGAGACCCAGTACTTC.

The rearrangement links TRBV10-3 to TRBJ2-5, with 10 positions matching TRBD2. Germline V gene data show CDR1 as ENHRY and CDR2 as SYGVKD. The CDR3 runs 19 residues. V dropped 0 bases and J dropped 4; count of bases not matched to a gene: 14. The CDR3 is CAISESRAGGLSVTETQYF. The CDR3 bases are TGTGCCATCAGTGAGTCAAGAGCGGGGGGGCTCTCGGTCACAGAGACCCAGTACTTC.

The sample holds a few counts of this clone. This chain joins TRBV5-1 and TRBJ2-5; maybe TRBD1 (6 bases). Per germline, CDR1 SGHRS and CDR2 YFSETQ. CDR3 size: 14 residues. The germline V and J ends were trimmed by 7 bases and 3 bases, with 16 bases remaining between them. The DNA for the CDR3 is TGCGCCAGCGATAGGACAGAGACGAAAGAGACCCAGTACTTC. It is translated as CASDRTETKETQYF.

The chain carries TRBV30 and TRBJ1-5; TRBD1 might be the D (5 bases). This CDR3 comprises 16 residues. The germline V gene encodes CDR1 GTSNPN and CDR2 SVGIG (reference sequence). V was trimmed by 1 base and J by 2 bases, leaving 15 bases between them. The CDR3 here is CAWSGGTSGGNQPQHF. In nucleotides, the CDR3 is TGTGCCTGGAGTGGGGGAACCTCGGGGGGCAATCAGCCCCAGCATTTT.

This clone has only a few counts. The J gene is TRBJ1-5, the V gene TRBV7-9; TRBD1 might be the D (6 bases). This CDR3 spans 12 amino acids. V lost 5 bases and J lost 12, with 14 bases in between. Germline V gene sequence: CDR1 SEHNR, CDR2 FQNEAQ (reference sequence). CDR3 DNA sequence: TGTGCCAGCAGCCCGGACAGAGGGAACCAGCATTTT. Residues: CASSPDRGNQHF.

This clone turned up a few times. The chain couples TRBV4-3 to TRBJ2-5; 7 bases are shared with TRBD1. The J segment lost 4 bases and the V segment lost 4 bases, leaving 12 bases of the junction unmatched. In germline, CDR1 is LGHNA, CDR2 YSLEER. The CDR3 is made up of 16 amino acids. The CDR3 sequence: CASSPNSGTVGETQYF. The CDR3 nucleotides are TGCGCCAGCAGCCCGAACTCCGGGACAGTCGGAGAGACCCAGTACTTC.

The V and J genes are TRBV10-3 and TRBJ2-3; D possibly corresponds to TRBD1 (5 bases). Germline V gives CDR1 ENHRY, CDR2 SYGVKD. Trimming removed 6 bases at V and 5 bases at J, with 6 bases between. The CDR3 has 11 residues. The CDR3 loop is CAISREDTQYF. The CDR3 DNA follows: TGTGCCATCAGCAGGGAAGATACGCAGTATTTT.

The rearrangement links TRBV5-1 to TRBJ2-7, with 7 bases that match TRBD2. The CDR3 runs to 12 residues. Germline CDR1 is SGHRS and CDR2 is YFSETQ. V shed 2 bases and J 5 bases; nucleotides not matched to a gene: 1. CDR3 in DNA: TGCGCCAGCAGCTTCCGGGGGGACGAGCAGTACTTC. This sequence encodes CASSFRGDEQYF.